These 11 T cell receptor beta chains originate from one sample sequenced in a study of shared clonotypes between healthy human individuals. Libraries were prepared by immunoSEQ multiplex PCR; TCRdb keeps only in-frame clonotypes and omits some of them. This sample has some 2.1 million clones; 95% occur once, and the top ten carry 0.1% to 0.15%. The sequenced material came from naive CD4+ T cells sorted from blood. Noted subset: CD45RA+ positively selected. All receptors derive from a man between 18 and 29 years old in good health.

This chain connects TRBV2 to TRBJ1-5, with D perhaps TRBD1 (5 bases). V lost 5 bases, J lost 2 bases, and 16 bases lay in between. Germline assignment: CDR1 SNHLY and CDR2 FYNNEI. The CDR3 covers 16 residues. The CDR3 here is CASSTGTRRGNQPQHF. For the CDR3, the DNA is TGTGCCAGCAGTACTGGGACGAGGAGGGGCAATCAGCCCCAGCATTTT.

The chain recombines TRBV19 with TRBJ1-5, with 11 bases aligning to TRBD1. The CDR3 loop spans 15 amino acids. From germline, CDR1 is LNHDA and CDR2 SQIVND (reference sequence). V trimming: 1 base; J trimming: 7 bases; junction bases outside the gene matches: 3. The CDR3 DNA reads TGTGCCAGTAGTATAGCCCGGGACAGGGGGCAGCCCCAGCATTTT. Protein sequence: CASSIARDRGQPQHF.

The chain uses TRBV25-1 and TRBJ1-5, with a weak D call TRBD1 (5 bases). The germline gives CDR1 MGHDK, CDR2 SYGVNS. The CDR3 is 16 amino acids. Trimming removed 2 bases at V and 3 bases at J, with 14 bases between. The CDR3 here is CASSEGGRVDNQPQHF. The CDR3 region has the DNA TGTGCCAGCAGTGAAGGTGGCAGGGTAGACAATCAGCCCCAGCATTTT.

The chain has TRBV28 and TRBJ2-7; D could derive from TRBD1 or TRBD2 (5 bases each). V lost 7 bases and J 3 bases, leaving 16 bases between the germline ends. The CDR3 extends over 14 amino acids. Germline values: CDR1 MDHEN, CDR2 SYDVKM. CDR3 bases: TGTGCCAGCACCCCCGGGGCCGGGGACTACGAGCAGTACTTC. This codes for CASTPGAGDYEQYF. The entire variable domain, with the rest obtained from reference TRBV28 and TRBJ2-7, is as follows: DVKVTQSSRYLVKRTGEKVFLECVQDMDHENMFWYRQDPGLGLRLIYFSYDVKMKEKGDIPEGYSVSREKKERFSLILESASTNQTSMYLCASTPGAGDYEQYFGPGTRLTVT.

The CDR3 here is CASSLPSGGLAGELFF. The DNA of the CDR3 is TGCGCCAGCAGCTTGCCTAGCGGGGGATTAGCCGGGGAGCTGTTTTTT. V and J are TRBV5-1 and TRBJ2-2; 10 bases map to TRBD2. Germline V CDR1 and CDR2: SGHRS, YFSETQ. J gave up 6 bases and V 1 base, and 6 bases lay outside the gene matches. This CDR3 is built from 16 residues.

This clone was counted a single time. This chain uses TRBV9 with TRBJ1-5; D unclear. Germline CDR1 reads SGDLS; CDR2 reads YYNGEE. V was pared by 5 bases and J by 6 bases, with 21 bases between. The CDR3 contains 16 residues. CDR3 sequence reads: CASSPTDVRHGQPQHF. CDR3 DNA: TGTGCCAGCAGTCCTACCGACGTGCGCCACGGTCAGCCCCAGCATTTT.

The chain couples TRBV2 to TRBJ2-1, with a tentative D call TRBD1 (5 bases). The germline V gene encodes CDR1 SNHLY and CDR2 FYNNEI. This CDR3 has 15 amino acids. Trimming took off 4 bases at V and 4 bases at J, with 14 bases between the two ends. CDR3 sequence: CASSGDSFSYNEQFF. The CDR3 DNA reads as TGTGCCAGCAGTGGCGACAGTTTTAGTTACAATGAGCAGTTCTTC.

The J gene is TRBJ1-1, the V gene TRBV7-2, with D unresolved. The CDR3 is 13 residues long. Deletions cut 5 bases from V and 6 bases from J, with 13 bases between. Germline V gene sequence: CDR1 SGHTA, CDR2 FQGNSA. CDR3 amino acids: CASSLGWAAEAFF. In nucleotides, the CDR3 is TGTGCCAGCAGCCTGGGGTGGGCGGCTGAAGCTTTCTTT.

The chain carries TRBV28 and TRBJ2-3; 7 bases are shared with TRBD2. Germline trimming cut 5 bases from V and 0 bases from J; bases unmatched to any gene: 5. CDR1 is MDHEN, CDR2 SYDVKM, per germline. The CDR3 runs 15 residues. This CDR3 reads CASSPSGGSTDTQYF. The CDR3 DNA follows: TGTGCCAGCAGTCCCTCCGGGGGGAGCACAGATACGCAGTATTTT.

The chain carries TRBV5-4 and TRBJ1-4, with 7 bases that match TRBD1. V was pared by 5 bases and J by 7 bases, with 11 bases of the junction left unmatched. The CDR3 covers 15 residues. CDR1 is SGHNT and CDR2 is YYREEE in the germline V gene (reference sequence). The DNA for the CDR3 is TGTGCCAGCAGTTTACACACCCCAGGGGGTGAAAAACTGTTTTTT. This codes for CASSLHTPGGEKLFF.

The genes are TRBV7-2 and TRBJ1-5; 7 nucleotides match TRBD1. From germline, CDR1 is SGHTA and CDR2 FQGNSA. J was trimmed by 0 bases and V by 1 base; bases with no gene match: 3. This CDR3 contains 16 residues. CDR3 loop: CASSLGDRISNQPQHF. CDR3 coding DNA: TGTGCCAGCAGCTTAGGGGACAGAATTAGCAATCAGCCCCAGCATTTT.